This entry describes one TCR beta chain. It has no known antigen specificity. No base quality information exists; no much larger clone differs at one position. What the time point label conveys for this sample: cycle 1 day 1 (C1D1), immediately before nivolumab initiation. All trial patients had relapsed after autologous stem cell transplantation, with cohorts A, B and C differing in prior brentuximab vedotin exposure. Using a Miltenyi CD8+ T cell isolation kit, CD8+ T cells were purified from thawed PBMCs through magnetic negative selection. The trial cohort included 45 to 65 patients with relapsed/refractory classical Hodgkin lymphoma, and each patient had a best overall response of complete response, partial response or progressive disease. In the multi-cohort phase II CheckMate 205 trial, trial patients received single-agent nivolumab. An independent review committee assessed best overall response using the 2007 International Working Group response criteria. Trial PBMCs were collected immediately before nivolumab initiation (C1D1) and during therapy at cycle 2 day 1 and cycle 4 day 1. Peripheral blood was collected in 8 mL Vacutainer Cell Preparation Tubes, from which PBMCs were isolated by centrifugation and then cryopreserved. Purified CD4+ and CD8+ fractions were prepared only for cases where an additional PBMC sample was available. On LS columns in a quadroMACS separator, the magnetically labelled cells were depleted, and the flow-through was collected as the purified fraction.

The sample is drawn from a study of PD-1 blockade in classical Hodgkin lymphoma (dated by TCRdb to about 2020). About the full investigation: Nivolumab dosing was 3 mg/kg intravenously every 2 weeks, continuing until either disease progression or unacceptable toxicity. The study used TCR beta sequencing and CyTOF to define a peripheral blood immune signature of response to PD-1 blockade in classical Hodgkin lymphoma. General findings and caveats noted by the study authors: By C4D1, a significant rise was seen in CD4+ TCR diversity but not in CD8+ TCR diversity (p=0.0027 vs p=0.16), and the rise was most apparent among complete responders (p=0.02). The study covered only a single clinical trial cohort, and the causes of the repertoire differences, possibly disease activity or prior therapy, were still not defined. Patients starting nivolumab less than 1 year after ASCT had lower diversity and were excluded from later analyses to avoid confounding by immune reconstitution. Newly diagnosed patients were reported to have lower baseline TCR diversity than healthy donors, and relapsed/refractory patients were reported to have lower baseline TCR diversity still. Trial patients achieving complete response had baseline diversity similar to newly diagnosed patients, whereas partial responders and progressors had significantly lower diversity.

The Qiagen DNeasy kit was used to extract genomic DNA from unsorted PBMCs and from the negatively selected CD4+ and CD8+ fractions. TCR beta CDR3 regions were subjected to amplification by immunoSEQ multiplex PCR with primers that anneal to V and J segments. A synthetic immune receptor repertoire was used to minimize amplification bias, and any residual bias was removed computationally once sequencing was done. The authors' analysis ran thus. Custom Python scripts were used to quantify repertoire diversity as the Shannon entropy index. Unsorted, CD4+ and CD8+ repertoires were examined separately, except in combined analyses, for which CD4+ and CD8+ sequences were merged in silico. A clone counted as expanded when the clone's frequency after treatment rose at least 2-fold relative to C1D1, and clones undetected at baseline were given a pseudocount of 0.5. Singleton clones were defined as clones with 0 or 1 copy at C1D1, and non-singleton clones were defined as clones with 2 or more copies. By matching protein sequences in sorted samples from the same patient, clones expanded in unsorted samples were annotated as CD4+, CD8+ or unknown. Wilcoxon tests on paired samples were used to test changes in diversity from C1D1 to C4D1. TCRdb stores this immuneACCESS table with in-frame sequences only. Part of the clones is absent; in the studies checked, under half of the shortfall reflects unresolved V genes, and no reason is known for the rest. That table supplies the V and J calls and clone size; D and trimming were determined from the DNA. For this sample there are 25,000 to 30,000 clones; roughly 88% appear just once. In total, the top ten clones hold over 6.5% of the sample.

CDR1 and CDR2 are drawn from the germline V gene: SGHVS, FQNEAQ. V gives up 0 bases and J gives up 2 bases, and the segment between their germline ends measures 8 bases. The cysteine opens and the phenylalanine closes a CDR3 of 14 amino acids. Only CDR3 DNA remains: 42 bases, in frame from the first base. This TCR derives from a human donor with classical Hodgkin lymphoma. The chain is assembled from TRBV7-8 and TRBJ2-7; the D gene remains uncertain. The sequencing used CD8+ T cells from blood, collected at baseline. CDR3 reads: CASSLAPITYEQYF. Here is the DNA: TGTGCCAGCAGCTTAGCCCCCATTACCTACGAGCAGTACTTC.